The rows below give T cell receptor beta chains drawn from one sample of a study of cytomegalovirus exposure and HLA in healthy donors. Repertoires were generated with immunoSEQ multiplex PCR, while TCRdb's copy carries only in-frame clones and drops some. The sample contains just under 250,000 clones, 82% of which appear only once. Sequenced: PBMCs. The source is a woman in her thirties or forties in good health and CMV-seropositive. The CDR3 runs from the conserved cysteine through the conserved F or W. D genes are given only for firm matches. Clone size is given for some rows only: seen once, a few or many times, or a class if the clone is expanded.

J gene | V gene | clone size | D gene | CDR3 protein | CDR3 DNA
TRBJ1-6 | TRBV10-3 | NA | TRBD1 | CAISNDRVYSPLHF | TGTGCCATCAGCAACGACAGGGTTTATTCACCCCTCCACTTT
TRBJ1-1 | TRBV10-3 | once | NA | CATSGGGSTEAFF | TGTGCCACCTCCGGGGGGGGGAGTACTGAAGCTTTCTTT
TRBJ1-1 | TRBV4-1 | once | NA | CASSAPTARDTEAFF | TGCGCCAGCAGCGCGCCGACAGCCCGGGACACTGAAGCTTTCTTT
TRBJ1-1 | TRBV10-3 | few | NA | CAISESPVYAEAFF | TGTGCCATCAGTGAGTCACCGGTTTACGCTGAAGCTTTCTTT
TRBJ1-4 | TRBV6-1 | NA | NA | CASTGQLLNEKLFF | TGTGCCAGCACCGGACAGTTACTTAATGAAAAACTGTTTTTT
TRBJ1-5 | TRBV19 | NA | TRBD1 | CASTRQGFSNQPQHF | TGTGCCAGTACCCGACAGGGTTTTAGCAATCAGCCCCAGCATTTT
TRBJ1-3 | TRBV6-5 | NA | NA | CASSYSRSGNTIYF | TGTGCCAGCAGTTACAGCCGCTCTGGAAACACCATATATTTT
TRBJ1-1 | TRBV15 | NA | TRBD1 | CATSRDARGQAEAFF | TGTGCCACCAGCAGAGATGCAAGGGGGCAAGCTGAAGCTTTCTTT
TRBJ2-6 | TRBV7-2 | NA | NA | CASSILPGASGANVLTF | TGTGCCAGCAGCATCCTTCCCGGAGCGTCTGGGGCCAACGTCCTGACTTTC
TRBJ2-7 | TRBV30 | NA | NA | CAWSVNREGEQYF | TGTGCCTGGAGTGTTAACAGGGAGGGCGAGCAGTACTTC
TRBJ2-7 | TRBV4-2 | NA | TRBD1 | CASSQAGTGIYEQYF | TGTGCCAGCAGCCAAGCCGGGACAGGGATCTACGAGCAGTACTTC
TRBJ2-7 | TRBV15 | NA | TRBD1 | CATSRGRTGVRDEQYF | TGTGCCACCAGCAGAGGTCGGACAGGGGTTCGAGACGAGCAGTACTTC
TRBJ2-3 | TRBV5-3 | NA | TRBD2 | CARSLLMGLAGPSMTDTQYF | TGTGCCAGAAGCTTGCTGATGGGACTAGCGGGACCGTCTATGACAGATACGCAGTATTTT
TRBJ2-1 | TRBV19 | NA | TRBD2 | CASSPRTSGLNEQFF | TGTGCCAGTAGTCCCAGGACTAGCGGGCTGAATGAGCAGTTCTTC
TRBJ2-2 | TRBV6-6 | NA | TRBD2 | CASARGEGNTGELFF | TGTGCCTCAGCTCGTGGGGAGGGGAACACCGGGGAGCTGTTTTTT
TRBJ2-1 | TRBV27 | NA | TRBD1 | CASRLDRVNEQFF | TGTGCCAGCAGATTAGACAGGGTCAATGAGCAGTTCTTC